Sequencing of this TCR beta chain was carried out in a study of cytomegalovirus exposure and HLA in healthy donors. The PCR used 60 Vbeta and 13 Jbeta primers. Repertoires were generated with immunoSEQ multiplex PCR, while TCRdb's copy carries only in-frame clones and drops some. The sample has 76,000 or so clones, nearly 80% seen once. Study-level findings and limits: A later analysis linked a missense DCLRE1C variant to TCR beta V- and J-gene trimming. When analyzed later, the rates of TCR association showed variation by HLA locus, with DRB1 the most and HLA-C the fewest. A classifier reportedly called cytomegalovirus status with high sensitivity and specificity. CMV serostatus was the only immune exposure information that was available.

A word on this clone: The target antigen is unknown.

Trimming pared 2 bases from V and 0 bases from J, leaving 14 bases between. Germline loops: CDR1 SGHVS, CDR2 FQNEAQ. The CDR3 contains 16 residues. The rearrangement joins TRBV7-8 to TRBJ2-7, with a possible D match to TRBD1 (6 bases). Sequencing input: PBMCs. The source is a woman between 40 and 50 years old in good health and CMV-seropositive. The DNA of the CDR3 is TGTGCCAGCAGCTTACGGGGAACAGGGTTCTCCTACGAGCAGTACTTC. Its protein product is CASSLRGTGFSYEQYF. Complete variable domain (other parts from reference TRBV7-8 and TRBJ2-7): GAGVSQSPRYKVAKRGQDVALRCDPISGHVSLFWYQQALGQGPEFLTYFQNEAQLDKSGLPSDRFFAERPEGSVSTLKIQRTQQEDSAVYLCASSLRGTGFSYEQYFGPGTRLTVT.